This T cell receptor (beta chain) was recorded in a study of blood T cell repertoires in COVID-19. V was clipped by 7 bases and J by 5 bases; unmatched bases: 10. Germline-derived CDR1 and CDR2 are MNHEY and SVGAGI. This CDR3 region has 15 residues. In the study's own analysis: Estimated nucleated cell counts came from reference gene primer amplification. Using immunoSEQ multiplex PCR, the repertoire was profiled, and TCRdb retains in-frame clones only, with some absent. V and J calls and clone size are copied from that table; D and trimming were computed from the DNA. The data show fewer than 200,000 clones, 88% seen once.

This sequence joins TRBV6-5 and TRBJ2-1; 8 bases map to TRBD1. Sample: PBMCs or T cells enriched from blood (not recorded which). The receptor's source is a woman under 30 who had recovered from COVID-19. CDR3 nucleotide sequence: TGTGCCAGCACCCGCGGACAGGGTGGTGACAATGAGCAGTTCTTC. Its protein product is CASTRGQGGDNEQFF.